This T cell receptor (beta chain) was documented in a study of control samples from healthy donors and cancer patients. Sequenced by immunoSEQ multiplex PCR; TCRdb stores in-frame clones only, minus some. The sample lists roughly 100,000 clones, about 91% seen once, with about 2.5% in the top ten. V lost 3 bases and J lost 1, with 10 bases in between. The CDR3 is made up of 15 amino acids. Germline CDR1 and CDR2: SGHAT and FQNNGV. Sequencing was carried out using blood. This chain connects TRBV11-2 to TRBJ2-4; D is perhaps TRBD2 (5 bases). The TCR was taken from a woman between 18 and 30 years old in good health. Here the CDR3 reads CASSLALAAKNIQYF. DNA of the CDR3: TGTGCCAGCAGCTTGGCTCTAGCTGCCAAAAACATTCAGTACTTC.